One and the same sample provided the 12 T cell receptor beta chains below, sequenced in a study of shared clonotypes between healthy human individuals. Sequencing used immunoSEQ multiplex PCR; TCRdb keeps in-frame clones, though not all of them. The sample contains more than 1.2 million clones, 98% to 99% of which appear only once. Sequenced sample: naive CD4+ T cells sorted from blood. The subset is: CD45RA+ positively selected. The receptors here all came from a man under 40 in good health.

The V call is TRBV10-1, the J call TRBJ2-7; 11 bases fit TRBD1. Trimming at V came to 5 bases and at J to 4 bases, leaving 4 bases not matched to a gene. Per germline, CDR1 WNHNN and CDR2 SYGVQD (reference sequence). There are 14 residues in the CDR3. The chain's CDR3 is CASSSGTGGYEQYF. The CDR3 DNA is TGCGCCAGCAGTTCCGGGACAGGGGGTTACGAGCAGTACTTC.

The chain couples TRBV9 to TRBJ2-5, with TRBD1 identical over 8 bases. The trim removed 2 bases at V and 5 bases at J, leaving 11 bases unmatched. CDR1 and CDR2 (germline): SGDLS, YYNGEE. The CDR3 runs to 16 residues. This CDR3 is CASSVIGQGWKETQYF. In DNA, the CDR3 is TGTGCCAGCAGCGTCATAGGACAGGGTTGGAAGGAGACCCAGTACTTC.

The chain is built from TRBV11-2 and TRBJ2-3; 7 nucleotides agree with TRBD1. CDR3 length: 15 amino acids. Germline V gives CDR1 SGHAT, CDR2 FQNNGV. V dropped 5 bases and J dropped 0; count of bases not matched to a gene: 5. CDR3 nucleotides: TGTGCCAGCAGCCGCAGGGGGATCAGCACAGATACGCAGTATTTT. This codes for CASSRRGISTDTQYF.

CDR3 region: CASSTRQGENEKLFF. CDR3 sequence (DNA): TGTGCCAGCAGCACCCGACAGGGGGAGAATGAAAAACTGTTTTTT. The rearrangement joins TRBV5-4 to TRBJ1-4; the match to TRBD1 covers 9 bases. V trimming: 4 bases; J trimming: 5 bases; junction bases outside the gene matches: 6. The CDR3 covers 15 residues. Germline-derived CDR1 and CDR2 are SGHNT and YYREEE (reference sequence).

The chain joins TRBV7-9 to TRBJ1-2; D is possibly TRBD1 (6 bases). Trimming took off 7 bases at V and 2 bases at J, with 11 bases between the two ends. Germline lookup yields CDR1 SEHNR and CDR2 FQNEAQ (reference sequence). CDR3 length equals 13 residues. DNA for the CDR3: TGTGCCAGCACCCGGACAGCAAACTATGGCTACACCTTC. It encodes CASTRTANYGYTF. Based on the CDR3 plus reference TRBV7-9 and TRBJ1-2, the full variable domain is DTGVSQNPRHKITKRGQNVTFRCDPISEHNRLYWYRQTLGQGPEFLTYFQNEAQLEKSRLLSDRFSAERPKGSFSTLEIQRTEQGDSAMYLCASTRTANYGYTFGSGTRLTVV.

This chain uses TRBV6-1 with TRBJ2-7; either TRBD1 or TRBD2 may fit D (5 bases each). The CDR3 has 15 residues. Germline CDR1 and CDR2: MNHNS and SASEGT. Trimming stripped 2 bases from V and 0 bases from J, with 11 bases between. The CDR3, as DNA: TGTGCCAGCAGTGAAAGGGGTGGACTCTCCTACGAGCAGTACTTC. This encodes CASSERGGLSYEQYF.

The CDR3 DNA follows: TGTGCCAGCAGCGCAACAGGGCTAACTAATGAAAAACTGTTTTTT. Encoded protein: CASSATGLTNEKLFF. The chain employs TRBV7-2 and TRBJ1-4, with a weak D call TRBD1 (6 bases). V was trimmed by 5 bases and J by 1 base, leaving 11 bases between them. CDR1 and CDR2 (germline): SGHTA, FQGNSA. The CDR3 spans 15 residues.

This clone has a single count. The rearrangement joins TRBV5-5 to TRBJ2-7; 8 bases align to TRBD2. Germline V gene data show CDR1 as SGHKS and CDR2 as YYEKEE (reference sequence). The CDR3 loop spans 15 amino acids. The V gene end was trimmed by 1 base and the J gene end by 6 bases; junction bases not matched to a gene: 9. The CDR3 reads CASSLFSGRLSEQYF. The CDR3 DNA reads as TGTGCCAGCAGCTTGTTCAGCGGGAGATTGAGCGAGCAGTACTTC.

The J gene is TRBJ2-1, the V gene TRBV30; TRBD2 agrees at 10 bases. The V and J ends lost 7 bases and 0 bases, in that order; junction bases with no gene match: 9. Germline V lookup: CDR1 GTSNPN, CDR2 SVGIG (reference sequence). The CDR3 extends over 16 amino acids. CDR3: CASTLAGASSYNEQFF. The CDR3 DNA is TGTGCCTCGACCCTAGCGGGAGCGAGCTCCTACAATGAGCAGTTCTTC.

This chain uses TRBV9 with TRBJ1-4; 7 nucleotides agree with TRBD1. The CDR3 is 15 amino acids. Germline assignment: CDR1 SGDLS and CDR2 YYNGEE. V was pared by 4 bases and J by 0 bases, with 3 bases of the junction left unmatched. The CDR3 DNA is TGTGCCAGCAGCTTAACAGGGGCAACTAATGAAAAACTGTTTTTT. It encodes CASSLTGATNEKLFF.

Here the CDR3 reads CASSPDRDRYSGNTIYF. The CDR3 coding sequence is TGTGCCAGCTCACCGGACAGGGACCGTTACTCTGGAAACACCATATATTTT. The chain uses TRBV18 and TRBJ1-3, with TRBD1 identical over 8 bases. This CDR3 is 17 amino acids long. Trimming cost V 3 bases and J 0 bases; bases outside gene matches: 7. Per germline, CDR1 KGHSH and CDR2 LQKENI.

V is TRBV5-1 and J is TRBJ1-1, with D maybe TRBD1 (6 bases). V was shortened by 5 bases and J by 4 bases, with 15 bases between the two germline ends. The CDR3 loop spans 14 amino acids. Germline V gives CDR1 SGHRS, CDR2 YFSETQ. The CDR3 protein is CASRKYQGSTEAFF. CDR3 sequence (DNA): TGCGCCAGCAGAAAATATCAGGGGAGCACTGAAGCTTTCTTT.